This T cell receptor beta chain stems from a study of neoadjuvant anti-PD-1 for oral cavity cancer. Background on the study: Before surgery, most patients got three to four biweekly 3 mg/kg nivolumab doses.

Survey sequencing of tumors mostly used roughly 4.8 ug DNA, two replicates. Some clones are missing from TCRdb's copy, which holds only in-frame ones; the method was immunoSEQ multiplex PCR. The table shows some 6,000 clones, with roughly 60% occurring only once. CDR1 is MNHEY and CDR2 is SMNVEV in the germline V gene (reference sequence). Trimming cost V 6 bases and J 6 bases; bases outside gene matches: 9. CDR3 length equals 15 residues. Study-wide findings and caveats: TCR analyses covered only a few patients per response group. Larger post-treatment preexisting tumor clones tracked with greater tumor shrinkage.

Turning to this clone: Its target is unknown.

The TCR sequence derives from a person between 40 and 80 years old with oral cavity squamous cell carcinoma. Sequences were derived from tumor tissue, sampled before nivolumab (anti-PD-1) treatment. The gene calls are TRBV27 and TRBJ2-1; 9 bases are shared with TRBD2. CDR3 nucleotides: TGTGCCAGCAGCACATATAGCGGGAGTGGCAATGAGCAGTTCTTC. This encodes CASSTYSGSGNEQFF.